The rows below give T cell receptor beta chains drawn from one sample of a study of yellow fever vaccine responses in identical twins. TCRdb recomputed calls from the RT-PCR reads with MiXCR, one row per CDR3 protein. The data contain 30,000 to 40,000 distinct CDR3 sequences, 45% to 65% of them singletons. The sample here was T cells from blood (PBMCs), unsorted or a sorted subset (not recorded which), taken before or after yellow fever vaccination (not recorded which). These receptors originate from a woman aged 18-29 years who received the yellow fever vaccine. The CDR3 runs from the conserved cysteine through the conserved F or W.

len	v_gene	j_gene	CDR3aa
15	TRBV18	TRBJ2-3	CASSLSGQVTDTQYF
13	TRBV5-6	TRBJ1-1	CASSLAGQTEAFF
13	TRBV4-2	TRBJ2-1	CASSQHRASLQFF
15	TRBV18	TRBJ1-2	CASSPGISHSYGYTF
18	TRBV11-2	TRBJ2-1	CASSLDPLAGGSYNEQFF
15	TRBV6-1	TRBJ1-5	CASSPPGSYNQPQHF
15	TRBV20-1	TRBJ1-2	CSAREGSGTNYGYTF
14	TRBV29-1	TRBJ2-1	CSVQVAAGYNEQFF
13	TRBV19	TRBJ1-1	CASSMSENTEAFF
15	TRBV18	TRBJ2-1	CASSPSAVVYNEQFF
14	TRBV5-1	TRBJ1-3	CASSPWTIGNTIYF
14	TRBV28	TRBJ1-5	CASSFAFLGAPQHF
19	TRBV5-1	TRBJ2-2	CASSFGWTPGQGTTGELFF
14	TRBV18	TRBJ2-3	CASSPRTDTDTQYF
14	TRBV12-3/TRBV12-4	TRBJ1-5	CASSLDRERQPQHF
14	TRBV7-9	TRBJ1-2	CASSPSTGGYGYTF
15	TRBV24-1	TRBJ2-5	CATSDPRTNQETQYF
12	TRBV29-1	TRBJ1-1	CSVDGRGSGAFF
14	TRBV7-3	TRBJ1-2	CASSLTGGNYGYTF
15	TRBV28	TRBJ1-5	CASSFLLGTGQPQHF
11	TRBV3-1	TRBJ2-1	CASSQESEQFF
12	TRBV20-1	TRBJ1-3	CSASIAGNTIYF
14	TRBV2	TRBJ2-7	CASSEWGQTYEQYF
11	TRBV6-1	TRBJ1-1	CASQRGWEAFF
13	TRBV12-5	TRBJ1-1	CASGPSRNTEAFF
14	TRBV11-3	TRBJ1-1	CATKGREMNTEAFF
14	TRBV12-3/TRBV12-4	TRBJ2-1	CASSWASGVNEQFF
17	TRBV11-1	TRBJ2-3	CASSFGSGRSSTDTQYF
14	TRBV5-6	TRBJ2-1	CASSKGLEYNEQFF
14	TRBV27	TRBJ1-6	CASSFRDYNSPLHF
17	TRBV7-1	TRBJ1-3	CASSRRGGRASGNTIYF
14	TRBV20-1	TRBJ1-2	CSATPIQANYGYTF
12	TRBV7-9	TRBJ2-3	CASSSGRDTQYF
13	TRBV20-1	TRBJ1-4	CSAEGREYDELFF
16	TRBV11-1	TRBJ1-2	CASSYRGGDFYYGYTF
14	TRBV20-1	TRBJ1-1	CSASTTAQRGEAFF
13	TRBV20-1	TRBJ2-3	CSATAGLTDTQYF
12	TRBV7-3	TRBJ1-2	CASSPQGGGYTF
17	TRBV10-3	TRBJ2-1	CAISTQAGGSSYNEQFF
17	TRBV5-1	TRBJ2-1	CASSSPEDSGGYNEQFF
14	TRBV7-9	TRBJ2-7	CASSPTRQVIEQYF